The clone carrying this TCR beta chain was observed a handful of times. Its antigen remains unidentified. One entry per CDR3 protein, called by TCRdb with MiXCR from the 5' RACE reads. Among 280,000 or so distinct CDR3 sequences listed, roughly 9% were seen once. The data were taken from a study of T cells after yellow fever vaccination. Study details: SMART-Seq v4 Ultra Low Input served to prepare low-cell-number fractions.

Study-wide results and limits: Among all clonotypes, a small share was observed in both CD4 and CD8 compartments. Post-booster repertoires again held most primary-vaccination clones (approximately 96% CD4, about 88% CD8).

Sequencing used CD4+ T cells sorted from PBMCs, obtained 5 days after the yellow fever booster vaccination. The origin of this receptor is a man between 18 and 29 years old who received the YFV17D yellow fever vaccine.

The CDR3 DNA reads TGCAGCGTCCGGGACAGGGGTGGAGAGACCCAGTACTTC. The encoded protein is CSVRDRGGETQYF. The gene calls are TRBV29-1 and TRBJ2-5, with 10 bases matching TRBD1. The CDR3 contains 13 residues. Trimming at V came to 6 bases and at J to 4 bases, leaving 5 bases not matched to a gene. In germline, CDR1 is SQVTM, CDR2 ANQGSEA.